The next 27 T cell receptor beta chains were all read from a single sample in a study of PD-1 blockade in mismatch repair-deficient tumors. The data were produced by immunoSEQ multiplex PCR, yet TCRdb's version contains in-frame clones alone and is incomplete. The sample carries fewer than 100,000 clones, 65% to 85% recorded once. Here the sequenced sample was peripheral blood, taken 12 weeks after starting pembrolizumab. These TCRs come from an adult with mismatch repair-deficient cancer.

In this sample, this clone turned up once. This chain uses TRBV7-9 with TRBJ1-6; tentative D call: TRBD1 (6 bases). Germline CDR1 and CDR2: SEHNR and FQNEAQ (reference sequence). V was clipped by 6 bases and J by 4 bases, with 13 bases between them. The CDR3 spans 15 residues. CDR3 loop: CASSPATGYNSPLHF. The CDR3 bases are TGTGCCAGCAGTCCCGCAACAGGGTATAATTCACCCCTCCACTTT.

The chain has TRBV30 and TRBJ2-7; D is uncertain. The CDR3 is 11 amino acids. The V and J ends lost 2 bases and 3 bases respectively, with 5 bases between them. Germline V gene sequence: CDR1 GTSNPN, CDR2 SVGIG (reference sequence). CDR3 coding DNA: TGTGCCTGGAGTTCCGGCTACGAGCAGTACTTC. Translating it yields CAWSSGYEQYF.

V gene TRBV7-2 combines with J gene TRBJ2-2; tentative D call: TRBD2 (5 bases). The V end lost 5 bases, the J end lost 7 bases, and 23 bases lay between the germline ends. The germline gives CDR1 SGHTA, CDR2 FQGNSA. CDR3 length equals 17 residues. For the CDR3, the DNA is TGTGCCAGCAGCCCTGTTATCAGCCGGAGGCACGGCGGGGAGCTGTTTTTT. Amino acid sequence: CASSPVISRRHGGELFF.

The gene calls are TRBV5-6 and TRBJ1-2; 8 bases line up with TRBD1. The CDR3 is 15 residues long. V trimming: 2 bases; J trimming: 2 bases; junction bases outside the gene matches: 5. The germline V gene has CDR1 SGHDT and CDR2 YYEEEE. DNA of the CDR3: TGTGCCAGCAGCTTCACCGGGACAGGCAACTATGGCTACACCTTC. Translating it yields CASSFTGTGNYGYTF.

V gene TRBV11-2 combines with J gene TRBJ1-2; 8 nucleotides line up with TRBD1. The V and J ends lost 6 bases and 8 bases, in that order; junction bases with no gene match: 11. The CDR3 is 14 residues long. CDR1 is SGHAT, CDR2 FQNNGV, per germline. The CDR3 DNA is TGTGCCAGCAGAGCAGGGGGCCCCAACCGAGGCTACACCTTC. Translating it yields CASRAGGPNRGYTF.

The V call is TRBV7-9, the J call TRBJ2-1, with 8 bases fitting TRBD1. This CDR3 is 14 amino acids long. Per germline, CDR1 SEHNR and CDR2 FQNEAQ (reference sequence). The V gene end was trimmed by 3 bases and the J gene end by 7 bases; junction bases not matched to a gene: 5. The CDR3 DNA reads as TGTGCCAGCAGCTTTTTACAGGGGGGAAATGAGCAGTTCTTC. Translated: CASSFLQGGNEQFF.

The chain joins TRBV7-9 to TRBJ1-2; 9 bases map to TRBD1. The CDR3 is 15 residues long. J was trimmed by 4 bases and V by 5 bases; bases with no gene match: 8. From germline, CDR1 is SEHNR and CDR2 FQNEAQ (reference sequence). CDR3 residues: CASSKTGGVFYGYTF. The CDR3 region has the DNA TGTGCCAGCAGCAAAACAGGGGGCGTCTTCTATGGCTACACCTTC.

CDR3 sequence (DNA): TGTGCCAGCAGCCGCTCCAGGGGTGCTGAAGCTTTCTTT. Its translation: CASSRSRGAEAFF. V usage is TRBV7-2 and J usage is TRBJ1-1; D is perhaps TRBD1 (6 bases). Germline CDR1 is SGHTA and CDR2 is FQGNSA. This CDR3 contains 13 residues. The germline V and J ends were trimmed by 5 bases and 6 bases, with 13 bases remaining between them. Looking up the rest from reference TRBV7-2 and TRBJ1-1 gives the full variable domain: GAGVSQSPSNKVTEKGKDVELRCDPISGHTALYWYRQSLGQGLEFLIYFQGNSAPDKSGLPSDRFSAERTGGSVSTLTIQRTQQEDSAVYLCASSRSRGAEAFFGQGTRLTVV.

Remarks on this clone: Sequence at one end of the junction differs from germline and may be a read error. The V call is TRBV2, the J call TRBJ1-1; possible D gene TRBD1, 6 bases. Germline V CDR1 and CDR2: SNHLY, FYNNEI. The CDR3 totals 11 residues. The CDR3: CASREDREAFF. In nucleotides, the CDR3 is TGTGCCAGCAGGGAAGACAGGGAAGCTTTCTTT.

The chain joins TRBV19 to TRBJ2-5, with D maybe TRBD2 (6 bases). Germline assignment: CDR1 LNHDA and CDR2 SQIVND (reference sequence). The CDR3 is made up of 14 amino acids. V shed 9 bases and J shed 1 base, with 15 bases lying between them. The CDR3 region has the DNA TGTGCCAGCCGGCCCCCCGGGAGCCAAGAGACCCAGTACTTC. This codes for CASRPPGSQETQYF. The complete variable domain, with remaining parts taken from reference TRBV19 and TRBJ2-5, reads DGGITQSPKYLFRKEGQNVTLSCEQNLNHDAMYWYRQDPGQGLRLIYYSQIVNDFQKGDIAEGYSVSREKKESFPLTVTSAQKNPTAFYLCASRPPGSQETQYFGPGTRLLVL.

V gene TRBV6-5 combines with J gene TRBJ1-5, with D unclear. V lost 2 bases and J lost 3, with 5 bases in between. The CDR3 loop spans 13 amino acids. CDR1 is MNHEY, CDR2 SVGAGI, per germline. The CDR3 DNA reads TGTGCCAGCAGTTACAGGCCCAATCAGCCCCAGCATTTT. Amino acid sequence: CASSYRPNQPQHF.

The chain joins TRBV6-5 to TRBJ1-1; 10 nucleotides agree with TRBD1. Germline CDR1 MNHEY, CDR2 SVGAGI. V was pared by 7 bases and J by 5 bases, with 10 bases of the junction left unmatched. There are 15 residues in the CDR3. The CDR3, as DNA: TGTGCCAGCATTCCCGACAGGGGGCGAGGAACTGAAGCTTTCTTT. Translated, it gives CASIPDRGRGTEAFF.

The genes are TRBV4-1 and TRBJ2-7; D possibly corresponds to TRBD2 (6 bases). This CDR3 is 17 amino acids long. Per germline, CDR1 MGHRA and CDR2 YSYEKL. V shed 0 bases and J shed 1 base, with 16 bases lying between them. This CDR3 reads CASSQDFSGTPSYEQYF. Here the CDR3 DNA reads TGCGCCAGCAGCCAAGATTTCTCCGGGACTCCTTCCTACGAGCAGTACTTC.

The gene calls are TRBV4-2 and TRBJ2-7, with D perhaps matching TRBD2 (6 bases). V shed 1 base and J shed 0 bases, with 10 bases lying between them. CDR1 and CDR2 from the germline V gene are LGHNA and YNFKEQ. The CDR3 is made up of 15 amino acids. The CDR3 DNA follows: TGTGCCAGCAGCCAAGCTAGCGCTTCCTCCTACGAGCAGTACTTC. Protein: CASSQASASSYEQYF.

The chain employs TRBV19 and TRBJ2-7; perhaps D is TRBD1 or TRBD2 (5 bases each). V dropped 6 bases and J dropped 7 bases, with 22 bases sitting between them. Germline V CDR1 and CDR2: LNHDA, SQIVND (reference sequence). The CDR3 contains 15 residues. CDR3 residues: CASRSRGVSPGEQYF. The CDR3 coding sequence is TGTGCCAGTAGGAGTAGAGGGGTCTCTCCGGGGGAGCAGTACTTC.

The rearrangement links TRBV4-3 to TRBJ1-5; 8 positions agree with TRBD1. Trimming removed 1 base from V and 6 bases from J; junction bases left unmatched: 5. The germline V gene encodes CDR1 LGHNA and CDR2 YSLEER. This CDR3 is 15 amino acids long. The CDR3 bases are TGCGCCAGCAGCCAAGGGACAGGGCGAGGTCAGCCCCAGCATTTT. Residues: CASSQGTGRGQPQHF.

Only one count was recorded for this clone. The V and J genes are TRBV29-1 and TRBJ2-3; no definite D call. The germline V and J ends were trimmed by 4 bases and 1 base, with 24 bases remaining between them. The CDR3 has 18 amino acids. From germline, CDR1 is SQVTM and CDR2 ANQGSEA. This CDR3 reads CSVAPSRLVGRGTDTQYF. CDR3 nucleotide sequence: TGCAGCGTTGCCCCTTCGAGGCTAGTGGGAAGGGGCACAGATACGCAGTATTTT.

The chain links TRBV6-5 to TRBJ2-7; unclear D gene. Germline lookup yields CDR1 MNHEY and CDR2 SVGAGI. There are 13 residues in the CDR3. The V gene lost 2 bases and the J gene lost 2 bases, with 7 bases spanning the gap. For the CDR3, the DNA is TGTGCCAGCAGTTACGGCCCCGCCTACGAGCAGTACTTC. It codes for CASSYGPAYEQYF.

CDR3 in amino acids: CASSPMRTPDRDTQYF. CDR3 sequence (DNA): TGTGCCAGCTCACCGATGAGGACTCCCGATAGGGATACGCAGTATTTT. The chain uses TRBV18 and TRBJ2-3; D might be TRBD2 (5 bases). The CDR3 has 16 residues. The V and J ends lost 3 bases and 6 bases respectively, with 19 bases between them. CDR1 is KGHSH and CDR2 is LQKENI in the germline V gene.

The chain joins TRBV5-1 to TRBJ2-7; weak D call: TRBD1 (5 bases). There are 16 residues in the CDR3. CDR1 and CDR2 (germline): SGHRS, YFSETQ. Trimming removed 1 base from V and 0 bases from J, with 14 bases in between. The CDR3, as DNA: TGCGCCAGCAGCTTGAAGGAGCAGGGCGGCTCCTACGAGCAGTACTTC. Amino acid sequence: CASSLKEQGGSYEQYF.

CDR3 bases: TGTGCCAGCACACCGGGACAGGGTGGAAAACTGTTTTTT. This gives the protein CASTPGQGGKLFF. The rearrangement joins TRBV6-5 to TRBJ1-4, with 9 positions matching TRBD1. The CDR3 extends over 13 amino acids. Germline CDR1 MNHEY, CDR2 SVGAGI. The V segment lost 7 bases and the J segment 10 bases; nucleotides outside the gene matches: 7.

V usage is TRBV6-1 and J usage is TRBJ2-3, with D uncertain. This CDR3 contains 12 residues. Germline V CDR1 and CDR2: MNHNS, SASEGT. V gave up 1 base and J gave up 8 bases, with 7 bases separating them. This CDR3 reads CASSEGWGTQYF. As DNA, the CDR3 is TGTGCCAGCAGTGAAGGGTGGGGTACGCAGTATTTT.

The chain links TRBV18 to TRBJ2-7; 10 bases agree with TRBD1. The CDR3 contains 15 residues. V dropped 6 bases and J dropped 5; count of bases not matched to a gene: 10. Germline CDR1 KGHSH, CDR2 LQKENI. The CDR3 here is CASSLPGQGINEQYF. The DNA of the CDR3 is TGTGCCAGCTCTCTCCCGGGACAGGGGATTAACGAGCAGTACTTC.

J is TRBJ2-5 and V is TRBV5-1; tentative D call: TRBD2 (5 bases). This CDR3 spans 13 amino acids. The germline CDR1 and CDR2 sequences are SGHRS and YFSETQ. V lost 0 bases to trimming and J lost 3 bases, with 6 bases between them. CDR3 protein: CASSLVGEETQYF. The CDR3 DNA is TGCGCCAGCAGCTTGGTCGGGGAAGAGACCCAGTACTTC. The whole variable domain, remainder taken from reference TRBV5-1 and TRBJ2-5, is KAGVTQTPRYLIKTRGQQVTLSCSPISGHRSVSWYQQTPGQGLQFLFEYFSETQRNKGNFPGRFSGRQFSNSRSEMNVSTLELGDSALYLCASSLVGEETQYFGPGTRLLVL.

The chain joins TRBV10-2 to TRBJ2-1, with 9 bases that match TRBD2. Looked up from germline, CDR1 is WSHSY and CDR2 is SAAADI. V lost 3 bases, J lost 15 bases, and 9 bases stayed unmatched. The length of the CDR3 is 13 residues. Here the CDR3 DNA reads TGCGCCAGCAGTGAAAACACCGGGACTAGCAGGTTCTTC. Protein sequence: CASSENTGTSRFF.

This chain uses TRBV4-1 with TRBJ2-7; no clear D gene. CDR1 is MGHRA, CDR2 YSYEKL, per germline. Trimming cost V 3 bases and J 2 bases, with 8 bases left between them. The CDR3 spans 13 residues. CDR3 in amino acids: CASSHSVAYEQYF. In DNA form, the CDR3 reads TGCGCCAGCAGCCACTCGGTGGCCTACGAGCAGTACTTC.

The chain couples TRBV25-1 to TRBJ1-3; the D gene is possibly TRBD1 (5 bases). The length of the CDR3 is 13 residues. Per the germline V gene, CDR1 is MGHDK and CDR2 is SYGVNS. The V end was cut by 10 bases, the J end by 3 bases, with 13 bases between. The CDR3 is CATGFGGGNTIYF. In DNA, the CDR3 is TGTGCCACCGGCTTTGGGGGTGGAAACACCATATATTTT.